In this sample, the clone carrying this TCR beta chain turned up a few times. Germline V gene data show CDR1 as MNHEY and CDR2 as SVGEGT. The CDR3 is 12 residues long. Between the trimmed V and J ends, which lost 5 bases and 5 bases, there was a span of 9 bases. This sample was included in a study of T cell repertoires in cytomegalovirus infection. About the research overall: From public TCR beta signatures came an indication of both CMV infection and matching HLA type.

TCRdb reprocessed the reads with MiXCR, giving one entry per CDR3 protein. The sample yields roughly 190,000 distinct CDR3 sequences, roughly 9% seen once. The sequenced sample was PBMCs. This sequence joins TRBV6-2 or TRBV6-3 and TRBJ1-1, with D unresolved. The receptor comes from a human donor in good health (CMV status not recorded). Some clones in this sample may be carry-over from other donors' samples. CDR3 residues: CASSTSGTEAFF. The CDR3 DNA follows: TGTGCCAGCAGTACGTCAGGAACTGAAGCTTTCTTT.